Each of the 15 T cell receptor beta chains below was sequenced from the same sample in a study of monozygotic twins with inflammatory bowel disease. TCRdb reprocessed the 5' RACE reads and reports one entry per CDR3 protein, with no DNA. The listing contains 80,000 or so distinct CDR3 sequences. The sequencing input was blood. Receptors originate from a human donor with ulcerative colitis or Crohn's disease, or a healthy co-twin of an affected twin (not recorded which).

Here the CDR3 reads CASSPAPTAKNIQYF. This chain uses TRBV9 with TRBJ2-4; without DNA, the TCRdb call of TRBD1 cannot be checked. Germline lookup yields CDR1 SGDLS and CDR2 YYNGEE. This CDR3 spans 15 amino acids.

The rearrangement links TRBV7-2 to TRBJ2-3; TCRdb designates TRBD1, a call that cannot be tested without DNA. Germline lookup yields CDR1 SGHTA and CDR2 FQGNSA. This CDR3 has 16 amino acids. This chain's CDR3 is CASSLSPGTGADTQYF.

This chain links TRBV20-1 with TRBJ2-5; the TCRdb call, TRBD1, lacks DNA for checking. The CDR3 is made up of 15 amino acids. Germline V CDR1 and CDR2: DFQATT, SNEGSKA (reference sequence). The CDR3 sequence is CSPKRERTGMETQYF.

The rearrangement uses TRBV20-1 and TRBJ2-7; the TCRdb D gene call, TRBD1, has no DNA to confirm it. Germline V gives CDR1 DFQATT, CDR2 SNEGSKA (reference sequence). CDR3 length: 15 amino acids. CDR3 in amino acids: CSATSPGTGSYEQYF.

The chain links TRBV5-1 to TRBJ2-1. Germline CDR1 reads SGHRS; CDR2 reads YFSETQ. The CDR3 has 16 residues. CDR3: CASTPTTTFSYNEQFF.

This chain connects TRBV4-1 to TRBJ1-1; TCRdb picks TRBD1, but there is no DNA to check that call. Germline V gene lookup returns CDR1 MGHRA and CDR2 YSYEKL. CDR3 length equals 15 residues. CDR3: CASSTGGNQDTEAFF.

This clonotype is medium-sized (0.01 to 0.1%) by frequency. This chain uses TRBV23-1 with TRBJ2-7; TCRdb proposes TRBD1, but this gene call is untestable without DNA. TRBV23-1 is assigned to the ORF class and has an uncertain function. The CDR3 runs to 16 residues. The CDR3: CASSLRRDRGAYEQYF.

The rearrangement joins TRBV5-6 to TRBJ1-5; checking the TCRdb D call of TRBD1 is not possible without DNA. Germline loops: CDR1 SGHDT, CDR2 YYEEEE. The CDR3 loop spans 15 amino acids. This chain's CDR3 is CASSLAGSGNQPQHF.

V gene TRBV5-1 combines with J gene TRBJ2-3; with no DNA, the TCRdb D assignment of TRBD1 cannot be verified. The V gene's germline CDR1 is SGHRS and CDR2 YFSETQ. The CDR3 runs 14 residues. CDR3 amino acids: CASSSPAGADTQYF.

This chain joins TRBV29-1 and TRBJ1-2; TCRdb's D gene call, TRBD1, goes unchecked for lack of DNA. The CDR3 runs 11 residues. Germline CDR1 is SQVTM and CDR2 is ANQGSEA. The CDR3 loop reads CSVIGTNGYTF.

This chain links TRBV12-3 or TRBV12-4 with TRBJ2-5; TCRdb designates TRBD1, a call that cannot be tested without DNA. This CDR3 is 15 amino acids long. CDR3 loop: CASSLGRQIKETQYF.

The CDR3 spells CSARIRAPSGYGYTF. The rearrangement links TRBV20-1 to TRBJ1-2; the TRBD1 assignment by TCRdb is unverifiable without DNA. This CDR3 has 15 amino acids. CDR1 is DFQATT, CDR2 SNEGSKA, per germline (reference sequence).

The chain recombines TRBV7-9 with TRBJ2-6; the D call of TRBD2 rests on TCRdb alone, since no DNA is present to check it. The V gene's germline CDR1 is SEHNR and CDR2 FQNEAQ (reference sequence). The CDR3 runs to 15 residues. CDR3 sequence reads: CASSPRALTANVLTF.

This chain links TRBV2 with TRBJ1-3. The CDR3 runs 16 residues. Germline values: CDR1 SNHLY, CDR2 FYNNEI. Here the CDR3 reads CASSEALRLSGNTIYF.

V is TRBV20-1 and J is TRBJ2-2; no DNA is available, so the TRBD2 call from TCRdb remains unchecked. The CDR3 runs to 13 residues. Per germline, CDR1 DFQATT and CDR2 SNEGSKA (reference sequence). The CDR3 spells CSARDVRAGELFF.